The 8 T cell receptor beta chains listed next were all sequenced from one sample in a study of OX40 agonist ivuxolimab in advanced cancers. Using immunoSEQ multiplex PCR, the repertoire was profiled, and TCRdb retains in-frame clones only, with some absent. The data show about 67,000 clones, with about 84% seen just once and less than 9.5% held by the top ten. Sequencing was performed on CD4+ or CD8+ T cells sorted from blood, taken in a trial of the OX40 agonist ivuxolimab. The receptor set was obtained from an adult with an advanced solid tumor such as melanoma, head and neck, liver or kidney cancer.

This clone was detected only a few times. The genes are TRBV19 and TRBJ1-2; D unresolved. Trimming shortened V by 6 bases and J by 7 bases, and 12 bases separated the two germline ends. This CDR3 comprises 12 residues. The germline V gene has CDR1 LNHDA and CDR2 SQIVND (reference sequence). CDR3 in DNA: TGTGCCAGTAGGGAGGCCTTGAGTGGCTACACCTTC. This translates into CASREALSGYTF. The full variable domain, rest sourced from reference TRBV19 and TRBJ1-2, is DGGITQSPKYLFRKEGQNVTLSCEQNLNHDAMYWYRQDPGQGLRLIYYSQIVNDFQKGDIAEGYSVSREKKESFPLTVTSAQKNPTAFYLCASREALSGYTFGSGTRLTVV.

This chain joins TRBV7-9 and TRBJ1-5; D is unresolved. The CDR3 has 13 amino acids. CDR1 and CDR2 (germline): SEHNR, FQNEAQ (reference sequence). Trimming took 1 base from V and 7 from J, leaving 8 bases between them. This chain's CDR3 is CASSLGGAQPQHF. CDR3 bases: TGTGCCAGCAGCTTAGGGGGAGCGCAGCCCCAGCATTTT.

The CDR3, as DNA: TGTGCCATCAGTGAATCGGTTCTTCGTGGCAGGGCGACGTACGAGCAGTACTTC. Its protein is CAISESVLRGRATYEQYF. This chain uses TRBV10-3 with TRBJ2-7, with D possibly being TRBD1 (5 bases). The V gene lost 3 bases and the J gene lost 4 bases, with 25 bases spanning the gap. Germline loops: CDR1 ENHRY, CDR2 SYGVKD. The CDR3 length is 18 residues.

The chain carries TRBV7-2 and TRBJ2-6; D is unclear. V dropped 5 bases and J dropped 0 bases, with 5 bases sitting between them. The CDR3 extends over 14 amino acids. Per the germline V gene, CDR1 is SGHTA and CDR2 is FQGNSA. DNA for the CDR3: TGTGCCAGCAGCCCTGACTCTGGGGCCAACGTCCTGACTTTC. Translation gives CASSPDSGANVLTF.

The chain couples TRBV5-8 to TRBJ2-1, with 9 positions matching TRBD2. The CDR3 consists of 15 residues. Germline-derived CDR1 and CDR2 are SGHTS and YDEGEE. V was pared by 0 bases and J by 9 bases, with 7 bases of the junction left unmatched. CDR3 coding DNA: TGTGCCAGCAGCTTGGGCGGGGGGGGCCGTGGTGAGCAGTTCTTC. It codes for CASSLGGGGRGEQFF.

This sequence joins TRBV5-1 and TRBJ1-1; D perhaps matches TRBD1 (5 bases). V lost 3 bases and J 8 bases, leaving 17 bases between the germline ends. Germline lookup yields CDR1 SGHRS and CDR2 YFSETQ. This CDR3 is 14 amino acids long. The CDR3: CASSSPTGVEEAFF. The CDR3 nucleotides read TGCGCCAGCAGCTCCCCCACAGGCGTAGAAGAAGCTTTCTTT.

J is TRBJ2-2 and V is TRBV2, with 10 bases aligning to TRBD2. J was trimmed by 4 bases and V by 4 bases; bases with no gene match: 9. Germline CDR1 and CDR2: SNHLY and FYNNEI. CDR3 size: 17 residues. The CDR3, as DNA: TGTGCCAGCAGTGGAGGGAGCGGGGGGGCTAGCACCGGGGAGCTGTTTTTT. This encodes CASSGGSGGASTGELFF.

The gene calls are TRBV23-1 and TRBJ2-1; the D is unclear. TRBV23-1 qualifies as an ORF whose function is uncertain. Trimming shortened V by 6 bases and J by 7 bases, and 25 bases separated the two germline ends. This CDR3 region has 17 residues. The CDR3 nucleotides read TGCGCCAGCAGCCCCGGGCCGGATGGGAAGGGAACGAATGAGCAGTTCTTC. Translating gives CASSPGPDGKGTNEQFF.